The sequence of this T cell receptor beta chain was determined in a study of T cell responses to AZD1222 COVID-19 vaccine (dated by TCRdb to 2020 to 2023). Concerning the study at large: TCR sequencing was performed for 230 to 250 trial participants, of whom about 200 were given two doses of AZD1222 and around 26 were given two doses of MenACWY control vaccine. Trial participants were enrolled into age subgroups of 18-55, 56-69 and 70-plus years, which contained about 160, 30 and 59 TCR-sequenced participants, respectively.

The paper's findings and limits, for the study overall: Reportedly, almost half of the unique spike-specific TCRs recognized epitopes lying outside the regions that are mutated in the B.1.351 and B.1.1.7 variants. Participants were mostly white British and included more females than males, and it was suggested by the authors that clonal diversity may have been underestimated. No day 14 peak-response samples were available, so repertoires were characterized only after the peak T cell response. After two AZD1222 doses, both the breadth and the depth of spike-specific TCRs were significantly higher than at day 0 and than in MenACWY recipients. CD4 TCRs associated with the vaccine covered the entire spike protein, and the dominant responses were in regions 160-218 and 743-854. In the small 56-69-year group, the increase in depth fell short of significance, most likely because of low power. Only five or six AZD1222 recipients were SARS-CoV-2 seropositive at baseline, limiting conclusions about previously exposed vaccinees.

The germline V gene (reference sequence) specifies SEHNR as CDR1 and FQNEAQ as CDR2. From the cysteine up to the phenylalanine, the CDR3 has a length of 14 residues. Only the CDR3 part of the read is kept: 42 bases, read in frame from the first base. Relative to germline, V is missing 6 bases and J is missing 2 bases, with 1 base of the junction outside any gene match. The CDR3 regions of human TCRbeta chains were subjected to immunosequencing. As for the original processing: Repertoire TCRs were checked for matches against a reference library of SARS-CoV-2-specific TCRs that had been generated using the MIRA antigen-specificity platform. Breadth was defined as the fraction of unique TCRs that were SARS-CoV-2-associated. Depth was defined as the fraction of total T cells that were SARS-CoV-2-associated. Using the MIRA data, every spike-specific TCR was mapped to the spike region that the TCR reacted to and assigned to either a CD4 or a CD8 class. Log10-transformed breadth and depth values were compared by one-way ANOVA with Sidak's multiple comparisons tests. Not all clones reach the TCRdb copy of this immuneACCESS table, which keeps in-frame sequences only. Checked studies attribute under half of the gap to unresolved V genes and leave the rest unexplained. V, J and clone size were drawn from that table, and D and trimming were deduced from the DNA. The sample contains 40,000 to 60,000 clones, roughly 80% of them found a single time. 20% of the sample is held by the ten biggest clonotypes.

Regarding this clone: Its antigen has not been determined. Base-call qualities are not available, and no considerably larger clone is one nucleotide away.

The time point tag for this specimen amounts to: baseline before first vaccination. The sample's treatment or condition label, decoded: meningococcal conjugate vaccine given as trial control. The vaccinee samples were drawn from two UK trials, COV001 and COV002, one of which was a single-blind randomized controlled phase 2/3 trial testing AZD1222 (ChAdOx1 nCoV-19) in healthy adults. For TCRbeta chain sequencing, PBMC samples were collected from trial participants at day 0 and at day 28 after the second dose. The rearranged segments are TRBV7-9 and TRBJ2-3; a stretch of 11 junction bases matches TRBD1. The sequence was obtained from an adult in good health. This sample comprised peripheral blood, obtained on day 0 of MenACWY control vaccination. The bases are TGTGCCAGCAGGGACAGGGGGCCCACAGATACGCAGTATTTT. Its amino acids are CASRDRGPTDTQYF.